Following are 26 T cell receptor beta chains from one sample sequenced in a study of T cells in Graves' hyperthyroidism and ophthalmopathy. Regions amplified from RNA transcripts were the TCR beta CDR3 regions. TCR CDR3 underwent first-round RT-PCR with the HTBI primer set. From the multiplex PCR reads, TCRdb called clonotypes with MiXCR, one entry per CDR3 protein. The profile shows a few hundred thousand distinct CDR3 sequences, approximately 14% of them singletons. What was sequenced was blood. The receptor source for this set is a woman aged 25-40 years with Graves' hyperthyroidism.

This clonotype was seen more than once but under ten times. V is TRBV28 and J is TRBJ2-7, with a tentative D call TRBD1 (6 bases). The germline CDR1 and CDR2 sequences are MDHEN and SYDVKM. V dropped 8 bases and J dropped 9 bases, with 20 bases sitting between them. The CDR3 is made up of 13 amino acids. This chain's CDR3 is CASGLTGPDGQYF. Written as DNA, the CDR3 is TGTGCCAGCGGACTGACAGGACCTGATGGGCAGTACTTC. Full variable domain (missing parts from reference TRBV28 and TRBJ2-7): DVKVTQSSRYLVKRTGEKVFLECVQDMDHENMFWYRQDPGLGLRLIYFSYDVKMKEKGDIPEGYSVSREKKERFSLILESASTNQTSMYLCASGLTGPDGQYFGPGTRLTVT.

A remark on this clonotype: A read error may explain this, as a much larger clone is one base away. This sequence joins TRBV27 and TRBJ1-6; D not certain. CDR1 and CDR2 from the germline V gene are MNHEY and SMNVEV (reference sequence). Trimming took 8 bases from V and 0 from J, leaving 20 bases between them. This CDR3 region has 18 residues. CDR3 bases: TGTGCCAGCGGTCCCCTTGTACGGAGGAGCTCCTATAATTCACCCCTCCACTTT. It specifies CASGPLVRRSSYNSPLHF.

Regarding this clonotype: A much larger clonotype is one base distant, so this may be a read error. The rearrangement joins TRBV9 to TRBJ2-5; TRBD1 matches at 10 bases. V gave up 3 bases and J gave up 5 bases; unmatched junction bases: 4. Germline V gene sequence: CDR1 SGDLS, CDR2 YYNGEE. The CDR3 loop spans 14 amino acids. The CDR3 coding sequence is TGTGCCAGCAGCGAGACAGGGGGCCGGGAGACCCAGTACTTC. Protein product: CASSETGGRETQYF.

This clonotype turned up a few times. This chain connects TRBV9 to TRBJ2-3; D may be TRBD1 (5 bases). Trimming took off 3 bases at V and 6 bases at J, with 20 bases between the two ends. This CDR3 is 16 amino acids long. Per germline, CDR1 SGDLS and CDR2 YYNGEE. CDR3 protein: CASSATLGVVEDTQYF. DNA for the CDR3: TGTGCCAGCAGCGCTACCTTAGGGGTAGTAGAGGATACGCAGTATTTT.

The rearrangement links TRBV7-9 to TRBJ2-5; TRBD2 matches at 10 bases. This CDR3 has 15 residues. Trimming cost V 4 bases and J 1 base; bases outside gene matches: 3. Germline CDR1 reads SEHNR; CDR2 reads FQNEAQ (reference sequence). This CDR3 reads CASSSSGGGQETQYF. The CDR3 coding sequence is TGTGCCAGCAGCTCTAGCGGGGGAGGCCAAGAGACCCAGTACTTC.

Ten or more counts support this clonotype. This chain joins TRBV7-2 and TRBJ2-1; the match to TRBD2 covers 7 bases. V shed 1 base, J shed 4 bases, and the junction held 4 bases outside the gene matches. Germline lookup yields CDR1 SGHTA and CDR2 FQGNSA. The CDR3 consists of 15 residues. CDR3 sequence: CASSLEAGIYNEQFF. The CDR3 DNA sequence: TGTGCCAGCAGCTTAGAAGCGGGAATTTACAATGAGCAGTTCTTC.

This clonotype was observed many times. The V and J genes are TRBV7-9 and TRBJ2-7, with 8 bases fitting TRBD2. The CDR3 is made up of 16 amino acids. From germline, CDR1 is SEHNR and CDR2 FQNEAQ (reference sequence). Trimming at V came to 1 base and at J to 3 bases, leaving 8 bases not matched to a gene. CDR3 amino acids: CASSLGGSGTFYEQYF. The CDR3 DNA sequence: TGTGCCAGCAGCTTAGGAGGTAGCGGGACCTTCTACGAGCAGTACTTC. Supplemented by reference TRBV7-9 and TRBJ2-7, the full variable domain reads DTGVSQNPRHKITKRGQNVTFRCDPISEHNRLYWYRQTLGQGPEFLTYFQNEAQLEKSRLLSDRFSAERPKGSFSTLEIQRTEQGDSAMYLCASSLGGSGTFYEQYFGPGTRLTVT.

The CDR3 is CASSFGLAVTGELFF. The CDR3 DNA reads as TGTGCCAGCAGTTTTGGACTAGCGGTCACCGGGGAGCTGTTTTTT. The J gene is TRBJ2-2, the V gene TRBV6-5, with 10 bases that match TRBD2. The CDR3 totals 15 residues. Germline values: CDR1 MNHEY, CDR2 SVGAGI. The trim removed 4 bases at V and 4 bases at J, leaving 3 bases unmatched.

This clonotype was found a few times. The J gene is TRBJ2-7, the V gene TRBV27, with TRBD2 matching 9 bases. CDR3 length: 14 residues. Germline loops: CDR1 MNHEY, CDR2 SMNVEV (reference sequence). After removal of 3 bases from V and 6 bases from J, the junction contained 6 bases not matched to a gene. This chain's CDR3 is CASSFRLAGPEQYF. The CDR3 DNA reads as TGTGCCAGCAGTTTTCGGCTAGCGGGGCCCGAGCAGTACTTC.

Ten or more counts support this clonotype. The chain carries TRBV6-1 and TRBJ1-6; D is uncertain. CDR3 size: 14 residues. V was clipped by 4 bases and J by 7 bases, with 11 bases between them. Germline values: CDR1 MNHNS, CDR2 SASEGT. The CDR3: CASSARADNSPLHF. The CDR3, as DNA: TGTGCCAGCAGTGCGAGGGCGGACAATTCACCCCTCCACTTT.

The chain has TRBV27 and TRBJ2-5, with a weak D call TRBD2 (6 bases). Germline V gene data show CDR1 as MNHEY and CDR2 as SMNVEV (reference sequence). Trimming removed 7 bases from V and 7 bases from J, with 16 bases in between. This CDR3 is built from 13 residues. This chain's CDR3 is CASNPSGQGTQYF. The CDR3 DNA reads TGTGCCAGCAATCCGAGCGGGCAGGGGACCCAGTACTTC.

This clonotype was seen ten or more times. At one end, the junction sequence differs from germline, possibly due to a read error. The rearrangement uses TRBV5-6 and TRBJ1-1, with 7 positions matching TRBD1. CDR3 size: 21 residues. From germline, CDR1 is SGHDT and CDR2 YYEEEE. CDR3 amino acids: CASSFQPWLKGAQPLNTEAFF. The CDR3 DNA is TGTGCCAGCAGCTTTCAGCCCTGGCTTAAGGGGGCTCAACCCCTTAACACTGAGGCTTTCTTT.

This clonotype was seen repeatedly, ten times or more. The rearrangement links TRBV5-1 to TRBJ2-7; 13 bases match TRBD2. The germline gives CDR1 SGHRS, CDR2 YFSETQ. The CDR3 extends over 15 amino acids. V was pared by 3 bases and J by 7 bases, with 7 bases of the junction left unmatched. The CDR3 spells CASSYQLAGGWEQYF. As DNA, the CDR3 is TGCGCCAGCAGCTACCAACTAGCGGGAGGGTGGGAGCAGTACTTC.

In this sample, this clonotype turned up a few times. A much more abundant neighbour one base away suggests this may be a read error. The chain uses TRBV28 and TRBJ2-7; 12 nucleotides align to TRBD2. CDR1 and CDR2 (germline): MDHEN, SYDVKM. This CDR3 contains 16 residues. The CDR3 is CASSPGLAGTFYERYF. CDR3 nucleotides: TGTGCCAGCAGTCCCGGACTAGCGGGGACCTTCTACGAGCGGTACTTC. The full variable domain, rest sourced from reference TRBV28 and TRBJ2-7, is DVKVTQSSRYLVKRTGEKVFLECVQDMDHENMFWYRQDPGLGLRLIYFSYDVKMKEKGDIPEGYSVSREKKERFSLILESASTNQTSMYLCASSPGLAGTFYERYFGPGTRLTVT.

This sequence joins TRBV20-1 and TRBJ2-1, with D perhaps matching TRBD2 (6 bases). Trimming cost V 5 bases and J 7 bases, with 18 bases left between them. This CDR3 is built from 14 residues. The V gene's germline CDR1 is DFQATT and CDR2 SNEGSKA (reference sequence). CDR3 amino acids: CSARDFRFGNEQFF. CDR3 nucleotide sequence: TGCAGTGCTCGGGACTTCCGGTTTGGGAATGAGCAGTTCTTC.

This clonotype was seen at least ten times. The chain joins TRBV7-2 to TRBJ2-2; D remains unclear. This CDR3 region has 13 residues. Germline V gene sequence: CDR1 SGHTA, CDR2 FQGNSA. Trimming removed 5 bases at V and 3 bases at J, with 7 bases between. CDR3 region: CASSPSYTGELFF. The CDR3 DNA sequence: TGTGCCAGCAGCCCTTCCTACACCGGGGAGCTGTTTTTT.

V usage is TRBV4-3 and J usage is TRBJ1-2; 7 nucleotides agree with TRBD1. The junction had 2 bases not matched to a gene; V was cut back by 1 base and J by 3 bases. The CDR3 sequence is 14 residues long. The germline V gene has CDR1 LGHNA and CDR2 YSLEER. This chain's CDR3 is CASSQVDRDYGYTF. DNA of the CDR3: TGCGCCAGCAGCCAAGTCGACAGGGACTATGGCTACACCTTC.

This clonotype was recorded a few times. The rearrangement uses TRBV30 and TRBJ2-7; 7 nucleotides line up with TRBD2. V lost 0 bases to trimming and J lost 2 bases; unmatched junction nucleotides: 7. Germline CDR1 reads GTSNPN; CDR2 reads SVGIG (reference sequence). The CDR3 extends over 15 amino acids. CDR3 nucleotides: TGTGCCTGGAGTGTACTTACTAGCGCCGCCTACGAGCAGTACTTC. As protein: CAWSVLTSAAYEQYF.

This clonotype has a count of ten or more. The rearrangement uses TRBV5-1 and TRBJ2-1, with 8 nucleotides matching TRBD2. The CDR3 has 16 amino acids. The V segment lost 1 base and the J segment 1 base; nucleotides outside the gene matches: 4. The germline gives CDR1 SGHRS, CDR2 YFSETQ. CDR3 sequence (DNA): TGCGCCAGCAGCTTGAGGGGACTAGAGTCCTACAATGAGCAGTTCTTC. Translating gives CASSLRGLESYNEQFF.

The chain combines TRBV4-1 with TRBJ2-7; D assignment may be TRBD1 or TRBD2 (7 bases each). Looked up from germline, CDR1 is MGHRA and CDR2 is YSYEKL. V lost 3 bases and J lost 4, with 16 bases in between. The CDR3 covers 15 residues. The CDR3 DNA is TGCGCCAGCAGCCATCCCAGCAGGGGGGGGTACGAGCAGTACTTC. Its protein product is CASSHPSRGGYEQYF.

The chain recombines TRBV9 with TRBJ2-2; 7 bases match TRBD1. The V and J ends lost 0 bases and 7 bases, in that order; junction bases with no gene match: 6. Germline V lookup: CDR1 SGDLS, CDR2 YYNGEE. The CDR3 covers 15 residues. The CDR3 loop is CASSVVGGRGGELFF. For the CDR3, the DNA is TGTGCCAGCAGCGTAGTAGGGGGCCGCGGCGGGGAGCTGTTTTTT.

A remark on this clonotype: A read error may be the cause here, since a much bigger clone is one base away. CDR3 amino acids: CASSDTGPDGGELFF. DNA of the CDR3: TGTGCCAGCAGTGATACGGGACCAGATGGAGGGGAGCTGTTTTTT. The chain carries TRBV27 and TRBJ2-2; D assignment may be TRBD1 or TRBD2 (5 bases each). Between the trimmed V and J ends, which lost 5 bases and 8 bases, there was a span of 18 bases. The CDR3 has 15 amino acids. Germline V gene data show CDR1 as MNHEY and CDR2 as SMNVEV (reference sequence).

Ten or more counts support this clonotype. The chain is built from TRBV11-2 and TRBJ2-3, with D possibly matching TRBD2 (7 bases). V was trimmed by 5 bases and J by 4 bases, leaving 16 bases between them. The CDR3 has 15 amino acids. Germline V gives CDR1 SGHAT, CDR2 FQNNGV. The CDR3 DNA sequence: TGTGCCAGCAGCCACGGGGGGCTAGCCGCAGATACGCAGTATTTT. Translated: CASSHGGLAADTQYF.

This clonotype was found many times. The genes are TRBV28 and TRBJ1-3; 8 nucleotides match TRBD1. After removal of 3 bases from V and 4 bases from J, the junction contained 14 bases not matched to a gene. Germline CDR1 and CDR2: MDHEN and SYDVKM. The CDR3 runs to 18 residues. CDR3: CASSFPLQGADTGNTIYF. The CDR3 DNA sequence: TGTGCCAGCAGTTTTCCTCTTCAGGGGGCTGATACCGGAAACACCATATATTTT.

V gene TRBV24-1 combines with J gene TRBJ1-2; maybe TRBD1 (5 bases). The V end was cut by 6 bases, the J end by 5 bases, with 12 bases between. Germline V gene data show CDR1 as KGHDR and CDR2 as SFDVKD. CDR3 length: 13 amino acids. The CDR3 is CATSQGGSYGYTF. The CDR3 DNA reads TGTGCCACCAGTCAGGGAGGGTCGTATGGCTACACCTTC.

This clonotype was seen many times. The chain joins TRBV12-3 or TRBV12-4 to TRBJ2-5; no reliable D call. Trimming took 1 base from V and 5 from J, leaving 11 bases between them. This CDR3 region has 14 residues. The CDR3 sequence is CASSLGVEDETQYF. The CDR3 DNA sequence: TGTGCCAGCAGTTTAGGGGTCGAGGATGAGACCCAGTACTTC.